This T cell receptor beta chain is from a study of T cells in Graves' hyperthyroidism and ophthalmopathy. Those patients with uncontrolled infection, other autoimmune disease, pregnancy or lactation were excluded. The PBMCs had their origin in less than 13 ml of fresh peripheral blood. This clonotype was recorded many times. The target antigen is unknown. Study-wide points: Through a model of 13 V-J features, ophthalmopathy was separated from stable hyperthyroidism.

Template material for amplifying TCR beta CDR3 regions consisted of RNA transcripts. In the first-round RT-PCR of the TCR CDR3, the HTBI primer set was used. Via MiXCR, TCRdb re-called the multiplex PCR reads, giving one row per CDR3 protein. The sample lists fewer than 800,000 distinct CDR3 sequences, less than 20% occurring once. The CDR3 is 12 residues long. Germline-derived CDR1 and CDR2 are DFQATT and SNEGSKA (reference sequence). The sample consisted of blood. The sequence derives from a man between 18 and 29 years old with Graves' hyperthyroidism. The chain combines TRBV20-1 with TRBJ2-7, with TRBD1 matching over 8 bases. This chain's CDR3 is CRAGTGPYEQYF. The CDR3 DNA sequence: TGCAGAGCCGGGACAGGCCCCTACGAGCAGTACTTC.